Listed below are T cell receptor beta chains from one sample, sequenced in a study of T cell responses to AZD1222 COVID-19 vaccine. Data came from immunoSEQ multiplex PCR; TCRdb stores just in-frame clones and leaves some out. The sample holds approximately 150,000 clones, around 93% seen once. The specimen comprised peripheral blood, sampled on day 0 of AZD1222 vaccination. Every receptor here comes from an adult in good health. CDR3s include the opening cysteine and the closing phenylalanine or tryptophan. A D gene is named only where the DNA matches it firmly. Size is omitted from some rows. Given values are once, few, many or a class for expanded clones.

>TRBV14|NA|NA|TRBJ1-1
CASRRRMNTEAFF
TGTGCCAGCAGACGCAGGATGAACACTGAAGCTTTCTTT
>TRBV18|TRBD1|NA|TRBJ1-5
CASSLDRVDGQPQHF
TGTGCCAGCTCACTGGACAGGGTAGATGGTCAGCCCCAGCATTTT
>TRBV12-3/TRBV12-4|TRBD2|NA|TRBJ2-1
CASRSGLRGEQFF
TGTGCCAGCAGATCGGGACTAAGGGGTGAGCAGTTCTTC
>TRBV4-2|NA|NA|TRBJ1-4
CASSQRGAQNEKLFF
TGTGCCAGCAGCCAACGGGGCGCTCAGAATGAAAAACTGTTTTTT
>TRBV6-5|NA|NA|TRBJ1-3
CASALGGFAGNTIYF
TGTGCCAGCGCGTTGGGGGGGTTTGCTGGAAACACCATATATTTT
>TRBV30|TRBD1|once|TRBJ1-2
CAWSSKGANGYTF
TGTGCCTGGAGTAGTAAGGGGGCAAATGGCTACACCTTC
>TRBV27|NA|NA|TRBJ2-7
CASSQGSIKSEQYF
TGTGCCAGCAGTCAGGGGAGCATAAAGAGCGAGCAGTACTTC
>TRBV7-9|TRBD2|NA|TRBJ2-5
CASREPGGSETQYF
TGTGCCAGCAGGGAACCGGGCGGGAGCGAGACCCAGTACTTC
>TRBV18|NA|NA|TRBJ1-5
CASSPAGQPQHF
TGTGCCAGCTCACCGGCAGGACAGCCCCAGCATTTT
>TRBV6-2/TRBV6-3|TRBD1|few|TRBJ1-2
CASSYPRDRPGYGYTF
TGTGCCAGCAGTTATCCGAGGGACAGACCGGGCTATGGCTACACCTTC
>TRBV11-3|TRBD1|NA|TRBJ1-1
CARGRGQGSTEAFF
TGTGCCAGGGGCCGGGGACAGGGGAGCACTGAAGCTTTCTTT
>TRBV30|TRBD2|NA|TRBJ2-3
CAWSVRIAGAPDTQYF
TGTGCCTGGAGTGTAAGGATAGCGGGAGCCCCAGATACGCAGTATTTT
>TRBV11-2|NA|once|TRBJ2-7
CASSLDLNGGYEQYF
TGTGCCAGCAGCTTAGATCTTAACGGGGGTTACGAGCAGTACTTC
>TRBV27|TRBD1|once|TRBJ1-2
CASSPDRVGYGYTF
TGTGCCAGCAGTCCAGACAGGGTTGGCTATGGCTACACCTTC
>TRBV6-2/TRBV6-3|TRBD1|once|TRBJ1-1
CASSQPGGITSEAFF
TGTGCCAGCAGTCAACCAGGGGGCATCACCTCTGAAGCTTTCTTT
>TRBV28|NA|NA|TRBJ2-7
CASSPMQWQERPYEQYF
TGTGCCAGCAGTCCAATGCAGTGGCAGGAACGGCCGTACGAGCAGTACTTC
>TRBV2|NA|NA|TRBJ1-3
CASSSRQLSGNTIYF
TGTGCCAGCAGCTCGAGACAGCTATCTGGAAACACCATATATTTT
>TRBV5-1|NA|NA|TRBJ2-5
CASSLAGTLAQETQYF
TGCGCCAGCAGCTTGGCCGGGACCCTTGCTCAAGAGACCCAGTACTTC
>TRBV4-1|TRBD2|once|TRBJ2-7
CASSQSMTSGFYEQYF
TGCGCCAGCAGCCAGTCAATGACTAGCGGGTTCTACGAGCAGTACTTC
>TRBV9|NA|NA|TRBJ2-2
CASSVAIEGTGELFF
TGTGCCAGCAGCGTAGCTATTGAGGGGACCGGGGAGCTGTTTTTT
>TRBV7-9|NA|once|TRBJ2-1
CASSLFGGLGDEQFF
TGTGCCAGCAGCTTATTTGGCGGACTGGGTGATGAGCAGTTCTTC
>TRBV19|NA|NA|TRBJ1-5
CASSIDEGDQPQHF
TGTGCCAGTAGTATAGATGAGGGGGATCAGCCCCAGCATTTT
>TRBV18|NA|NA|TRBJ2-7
CASSSDGSYEQYF
TGTGCCAGCTCATCCGACGGTTCCTACGAGCAGTACTTC
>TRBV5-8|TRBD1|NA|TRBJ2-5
CASSLGGGQGEETQYF
TGTGCCAGCAGCTTGGGGGGAGGACAGGGAGAAGAGACCCAGTACTTC
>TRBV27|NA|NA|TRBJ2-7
CASLMGGEQYF
TGTGCCAGCCTTATGGGGGGCGAGCAGTACTTC
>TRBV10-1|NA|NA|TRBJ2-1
CASKLPDSIPEQFF
TGCGCCAGTAAACTCCCCGATTCCATTCCCGAGCAGTTCTTC
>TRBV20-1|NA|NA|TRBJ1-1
CSARRTVEAFF
TGCAGTGCTAGAAGGACAGTTGAAGCTTTCTTT
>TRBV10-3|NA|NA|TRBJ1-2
CAISESREGGYTF
TGTGCCATCAGTGAGTCCAGGGAGGGCGGCTACACCTTC
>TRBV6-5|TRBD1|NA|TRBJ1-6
CASSQGQGTSPLHF
TGTGCCAGCAGTCAGGGACAGGGGACTTCACCCCTCCACTTT
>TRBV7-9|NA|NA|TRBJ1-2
CASSSTPGDGYTF
TGTGCCAGCAGCTCAACCCCGGGTGATGGCTACACCTTC
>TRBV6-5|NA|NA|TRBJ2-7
CASSTTPTGEYEQYF
TGTGCCAGCAGTACCACCCCGACAGGAGAATACGAGCAGTACTTC
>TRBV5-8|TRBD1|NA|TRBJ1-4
CASSLEQGAEKLFF
TGTGCCAGCAGCTTGGAACAGGGGGCTGAAAAACTGTTTTTT
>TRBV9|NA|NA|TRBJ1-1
CASSVEADRNTEAFF
TGTGCCAGCAGCGTAGAGGCAGATAGGAACACTGAAGCTTTCTTT
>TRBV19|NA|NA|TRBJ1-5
CASSGYRVGNQPQHF
TGTGCCAGTAGTGGTTACAGGGTAGGCAATCAGCCCCAGCATTTT
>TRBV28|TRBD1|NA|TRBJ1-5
CASSLGQGTSYNQPQHF
TGTGCCAGCAGTTTGGGACAGGGGACGTCGTACAATCAGCCCCAGCATTTT
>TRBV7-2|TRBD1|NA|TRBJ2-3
CASNFGTGSTDTQYF
TGTGCCAGCAACTTCGGGACAGGGTCAACAGATACGCAGTATTTT
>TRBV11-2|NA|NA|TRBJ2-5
CASSLDEGFGETQYF
TGTGCCAGCAGTTTAGACGAGGGCTTCGGGGAGACCCAGTACTTC
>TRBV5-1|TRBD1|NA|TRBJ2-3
CASSLGGVNRGTDTQYF
TGCGCCAGCAGCTTGGGAGGTGTCAACAGGGGAACAGATACGCAGTATTTT
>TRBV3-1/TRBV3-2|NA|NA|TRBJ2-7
CASSPRGSYEQYF
TGTGCCAGCAGCCCGAGGGGTTCCTACGAGCAGTACTTC
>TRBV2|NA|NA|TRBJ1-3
CASSPTGGGNTIYF
TGTGCCAGCAGCCCGACAGGCGGGGGAAACACCATATATTTT
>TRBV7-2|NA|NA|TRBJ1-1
CASSLNSRLKMNTEAFF
TGTGCCAGCAGCTTGAACTCGCGTTTGAAAATGAACACTGAAGCTTTCTTT
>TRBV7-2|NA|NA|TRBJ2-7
CASSLQLAYEQYF
TGTGCCAGCAGCTTACAACTAGCATACGAGCAGTACTTC
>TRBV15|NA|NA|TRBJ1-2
CATSRDRGHYTF
TGTGCCACCAGCAGAGATCGTGGGCACTACACCTTC
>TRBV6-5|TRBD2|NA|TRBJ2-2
CASSTLAGGIGELFF
TGTGCCAGCAGTACCCTAGCGGGGGGGATCGGGGAGCTGTTTTTT
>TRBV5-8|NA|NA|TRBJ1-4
CASSLGTVRNEKLFF
TGTGCCAGCAGCTTGGGGACAGTCAGAAATGAAAAACTGTTTTTT
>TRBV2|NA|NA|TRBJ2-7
CASSKGGTLPWGAYEQYF
TGTGCCAGCAGTAAGGGAGGGACACTACCCTGGGGAGCGTACGAGCAGTACTTC
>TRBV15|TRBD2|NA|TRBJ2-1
CATSGDGGVDEQFF
TGTGCCACCAGCGGTGATGGGGGGGTCGATGAGCAGTTCTTC
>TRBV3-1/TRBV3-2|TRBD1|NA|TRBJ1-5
CASSQGTGDQPQHF
TGTGCCAGCAGCCAAGGGACAGGGGACCAGCCCCAGCATTTT
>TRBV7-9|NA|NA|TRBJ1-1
CASSLAGKSQAFF
TGTGCCAGCAGCTTAGCGGGGAAATCCCAAGCTTTCTTT
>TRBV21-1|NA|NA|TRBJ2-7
CASSPRVKSHEQYF
TGTGCCAGCAGCCCCCGGGTAAAGAGCCACGAGCAGTACTTC
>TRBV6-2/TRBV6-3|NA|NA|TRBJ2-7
CASSYVVPRHEQYF
TGTGCCAGCAGTTACGTCGTCCCGCGGCACGAGCAGTACTTC
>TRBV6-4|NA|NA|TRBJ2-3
CASRGLRGPHTDTQYF
TGTGCCAGCAGGGGTCTCCGGGGGCCACACACAGATACGCAGTATTTT
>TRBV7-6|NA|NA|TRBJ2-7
CASSQDGRQYF
TGTGCCAGCAGCCAAGATGGAAGGCAGTACTTC
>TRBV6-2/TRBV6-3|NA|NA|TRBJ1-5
CASSWGGYSQPQHF
TGTGCCAGCAGCTGGGGGGGATACAGTCAGCCCCAGCATTTT
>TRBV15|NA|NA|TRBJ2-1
CATSRASGNEQFF
TGTGCCACCAGCAGAGCTAGTGGGAATGAGCAGTTCTTC
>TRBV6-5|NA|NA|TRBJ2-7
CASSYEVAGYEQYF
TGTGCCAGCAGTTACGAAGTGGCAGGCTACGAGCAGTACTTC
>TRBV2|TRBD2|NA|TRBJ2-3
CASMGRLAGGDTQYF
TGTGCCAGCATGGGCCGTCTAGCGGGAGGTGATACGCAGTATTTT
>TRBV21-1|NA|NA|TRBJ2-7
CASFELAGEGYEQYF
TGTGCCAGCTTCGAACTAGCGGGAGAGGGCTACGAGCAGTACTTC